These T cell receptor beta chains were read from a single sample in a study of blood T cell repertoires in COVID-19. Assay: immunoSEQ multiplex PCR; the TCRdb copy retains only in-frame clones and omits some. Of around 110,000 clones listed, less than 90% are singletons. Material: peripheral blood. The receptors originated from a man aged 25-45 years with acute or convalescent COVID-19. CDR3s include the opening cysteine and the closing phenylalanine or tryptophan. The order of the fields is clone size, D gene, J gene, V gene, CDR3 DNA, CDR3 protein. The D gene is left open where the match is weak. Part of the rows lack a size; the others show once, few, many or a class for expanded clones.

abundance: .; d_gene: TRBD1; j_gene: TRBJ1-2; v_gene: TRBV6-5; CDR3nt: TGTGCCAGCAGTTCCCACGGGACAGTTGACGGGGGCTACACCTTC; CDR3aa: CASSSHGTVDGGYTF
abundance: .; d_gene: TRBD2; j_gene: TRBJ2-1; v_gene: TRBV2; CDR3nt: TGTGCCAGCAGTCTGGGACTAGCGGGGGGCTATGAGCAGTTCTTC; CDR3aa: CASSLGLAGGYEQFF
abundance: .; d_gene: TRBD2; j_gene: TRBJ2-1; v_gene: TRBV7-2; CDR3nt: TGTGCCAGCAGCTTGCGGACTAGCGGGGGGACATTTAGGCATGAGCAGTTCTTC; CDR3aa: CASSLRTSGGTFRHEQFF
abundance: .; d_gene: .; j_gene: TRBJ2-1; v_gene: TRBV5-8; CDR3nt: TGTGCCAGCAGCTTCGGGGACACTTACTACAATGAGCAGTTCTTC; CDR3aa: CASSFGDTYYNEQFF
abundance: few; d_gene: .; j_gene: TRBJ1-3; v_gene: TRBV6-5; CDR3nt: TGTGCCAGCAGTTACCGGACAGCCTCTGGAAACACCATATATTTT; CDR3aa: CASSYRTASGNTIYF
abundance: .; d_gene: .; j_gene: TRBJ2-7; v_gene: TRBV27; CDR3nt: TGTGCCAGCAGTACCAGACAGGAAATGAGCTCCTACGAGCAGTACTTC; CDR3aa: CASSTRQEMSSYEQYF
abundance: .; d_gene: .; j_gene: TRBJ2-1; v_gene: TRBV10-3; CDR3nt: TGTGCCATCAGTGAGCCGCCTAGGGAGCAGTTCTTC; CDR3aa: CAISEPPREQFF
abundance: .; d_gene: TRBD2; j_gene: TRBJ2-5; v_gene: TRBV19; CDR3nt: TGTGCCAGTAGTAGGGGACTAGCGGGGATGGAGACCCAGTACTTC; CDR3aa: CASSRGLAGMETQYF
abundance: .; d_gene: TRBD1; j_gene: TRBJ1-3; v_gene: TRBV11-2; CDR3nt: TGTGCCAGCAGCTTACTGACAGGGAGAAACACCATATATTTT; CDR3aa: CASSLLTGRNTIYF
abundance: .; d_gene: TRBD1; j_gene: TRBJ2-3; v_gene: TRBV6-5; CDR3nt: TGTGCCAGCAGCCAGGGGGCAGATACGCAGTATTTT; CDR3aa: CASSQGADTQYF
abundance: .; d_gene: .; j_gene: TRBJ2-7; v_gene: TRBV3-1/TRBV3-2; CDR3nt: TGTGCCAGCAGCCTCCAGGGATGCCACTACGAGCAGTACTTC; CDR3aa: CASSLQGCHYEQYF
abundance: .; d_gene: TRBD1; j_gene: TRBJ1-1; v_gene: TRBV5-5; CDR3nt: TGTGCCAGCAGCTTTACAGGGGTAAACACTGAAGCTTTCTTT; CDR3aa: CASSFTGVNTEAFF
abundance: .; d_gene: .; j_gene: TRBJ2-2; v_gene: TRBV28; CDR3nt: TGTGCCAGCAGTCCGTTGGGCAGAGCGAACACCGGGGAGCTGTTTTTT; CDR3aa: CASSPLGRANTGELFF
abundance: .; d_gene: .; j_gene: TRBJ2-7; v_gene: TRBV4-2; CDR3nt: TGTGCCAGCAGCCAAGAAGTAGGGCTTAGGGGTACCGAGCAGTACTTC; CDR3aa: CASSQEVGLRGTEQYF
abundance: few; d_gene: .; j_gene: TRBJ2-7; v_gene: TRBV28; CDR3nt: TGTGCCAGCAGTCCGACGGAGACCTACGAGCAGTACTTC; CDR3aa: CASSPTETYEQYF
abundance: .; d_gene: TRBD2; j_gene: TRBJ2-1; v_gene: TRBV9; CDR3nt: TGTGCCAGCAGCGTAGAAGGAGGACTAGCGGTCAATGAGCAGTTCTTC; CDR3aa: CASSVEGGLAVNEQFF
abundance: many; d_gene: TRBD2; j_gene: TRBJ2-5; v_gene: TRBV10-1; CDR3nt: TGCGCCAGCAGTGAAGCGGGAGGGGAGACCCAGTACTTC; CDR3aa: CASSEAGGETQYF
abundance: .; d_gene: .; j_gene: TRBJ1-1; v_gene: TRBV5-6; CDR3nt: TGTGCCAGCAGCTTTTGGGGAGGGAACACTGAAGCTTTCTTT; CDR3aa: CASSFWGGNTEAFF
abundance: once; d_gene: .; j_gene: TRBJ2-5; v_gene: TRBV6-5; CDR3nt: TGTGCCAGCAGTTCACAGAATGATGGCCAGTACTTC; CDR3aa: CASSSQNDGQYF
abundance: .; d_gene: .; j_gene: TRBJ1-1; v_gene: TRBV7-6; CDR3nt: TGTGCCAGCAGCGATAATACAGGGTTCACTGAAGCTTTCTTT; CDR3aa: CASSDNTGFTEAFF
abundance: .; d_gene: TRBD1; j_gene: TRBJ1-3; v_gene: TRBV6-5; CDR3nt: TGTGCCACGACAGGGGCCCACTCTGGAAACACCATATATTTT; CDR3aa: CATTGAHSGNTIYF
abundance: .; d_gene: .; j_gene: TRBJ2-7; v_gene: TRBV7-8; CDR3nt: TGTGCCAGCACCCTTAAGGGGGTCTCCTACGAGCAGTACTTC; CDR3aa: CASTLKGVSYEQYF
abundance: .; d_gene: .; j_gene: TRBJ1-5; v_gene: TRBV11-3; CDR3nt: TGTGCCAGCAGCTTAGGAGCTTATAGCAATCAGCCCCAGCATTTT; CDR3aa: CASSLGAYSNQPQHF
abundance: .; d_gene: TRBD2; j_gene: TRBJ2-1; v_gene: TRBV28; CDR3nt: TGTGCCAGCAGTGTATCAGCAGGGAGGGCCTCTGAGCAGTTCTTC; CDR3aa: CASSVSAGRASEQFF
abundance: .; d_gene: TRBD1; j_gene: TRBJ2-7; v_gene: TRBV2; CDR3nt: TGTGCCACCACCCAGGGGGACGAGCAGTACTTC; CDR3aa: CATTQGDEQYF
abundance: .; d_gene: .; j_gene: TRBJ1-5; v_gene: TRBV4-1; CDR3nt: TGCGCCAGCAGCCAAGGCCAACAGGCGAATCAGCCCCAGCATTTT; CDR3aa: CASSQGQQANQPQHF
abundance: .; d_gene: TRBD1; j_gene: TRBJ1-5; v_gene: TRBV29-1; CDR3nt: TGCAGCGCCCAGGAGGGCAGGGGGGGCAATCAGCCCCAGCATTTT; CDR3aa: CSAQEGRGGNQPQHF
abundance: .; d_gene: TRBD1; j_gene: TRBJ2-7; v_gene: TRBV13; CDR3nt: TGTGCCAGCAGCCAAGGGGGACAGGGCTCCTACGAGCAGTACTTC; CDR3aa: CASSQGGQGSYEQYF
abundance: .; d_gene: TRBD2; j_gene: TRBJ2-2; v_gene: TRBV7-8; CDR3nt: TGTGCCAGCAGCGACCGACTAGCGGGGGATCGGGAGCTGTTTTTT; CDR3aa: CASSDRLAGDRELFF
abundance: once; d_gene: TRBD2; j_gene: TRBJ2-1; v_gene: TRBV23-1; CDR3nt: TGCGCCAGCAGTGCGGGGGGTGGGACTAGCGGGAGTAATGGGCTCTACAATGAGCAGTTCTTC; CDR3aa: CASSAGGGTSGSNGLYNEQFF
abundance: .; d_gene: .; j_gene: TRBJ1-1; v_gene: TRBV2; CDR3nt: TGTGCCAGCAGTGTTTCCAGGGGCACTGAAGCTTTCTTT; CDR3aa: CASSVSRGTEAFF
abundance: .; d_gene: .; j_gene: TRBJ1-2; v_gene: TRBV13; CDR3nt: TGTGCCAGCAGCTTAGGGGTACAGTTAAACTATGGCTACACCTTC; CDR3aa: CASSLGVQLNYGYTF
abundance: once; d_gene: .; j_gene: TRBJ2-1; v_gene: TRBV5-1; CDR3nt: TGCGCCAGCAGCTTGGCCGGTAATGAGCAGTTCTTC; CDR3aa: CASSLAGNEQFF
abundance: .; d_gene: .; j_gene: TRBJ1-4; v_gene: TRBV6-4; CDR3nt: TGTGCCAGCAGTGACCCAGGAAACAGTAGTGAAAAACTGTTTTTT; CDR3aa: CASSDPGNSSEKLFF
abundance: .; d_gene: TRBD2; j_gene: TRBJ2-5; v_gene: TRBV7-8; CDR3nt: TGTGCCAGCAGACCTCTTAGGGTAGCGGGCCCAGGTCAAGAGACCCAGTACTTC; CDR3aa: CASRPLRVAGPGQETQYF
abundance: few; d_gene: TRBD2; j_gene: TRBJ2-1; v_gene: TRBV18; CDR3nt: TGTGCCAGCTCACCGGGACTAGCGGGAAGTAATGAGCAGTTCTTC; CDR3aa: CASSPGLAGSNEQFF
abundance: .; d_gene: TRBD2; j_gene: TRBJ2-7; v_gene: TRBV11-3; CDR3nt: TGTGCCAGCAGCTTAGGACTAGCAGATGAGCAGTACTTC; CDR3aa: CASSLGLADEQYF
abundance: medium-sized; d_gene: TRBD2; j_gene: TRBJ2-3; v_gene: TRBV5-8; CDR3nt: TGTGCCAGCGGCCGTGGGAGCGGGGGATCAGATACGCAGTATTTT; CDR3aa: CASGRGSGGSDTQYF
abundance: .; d_gene: .; j_gene: TRBJ2-2; v_gene: TRBV11-3; CDR3nt: TGTGCCAGCAGCCTAACCGCGGATGGCACCGGGGAGCTGTTTTTT; CDR3aa: CASSLTADGTGELFF
abundance: .; d_gene: TRBD2; j_gene: TRBJ2-1; v_gene: TRBV7-2; CDR3nt: TGTGCCAGCAGCACCCGTTTTGGGACTAGCGGGAGGTTCAATGAGCAGTTCTTC; CDR3aa: CASSTRFGTSGRFNEQFF
abundance: .; d_gene: TRBD1; j_gene: TRBJ1-2; v_gene: TRBV10-3; CDR3nt: TGTGCCATCAGTGGGGACAGGGCTTTTGGCTACACCTTC; CDR3aa: CAISGDRAFGYTF
abundance: .; d_gene: .; j_gene: TRBJ2-3; v_gene: TRBV2; CDR3nt: TGTGCCAGCAGTGAAGTACTTTCTAGCACAGATACGCAGTATTTT; CDR3aa: CASSEVLSSTDTQYF
abundance: .; d_gene: .; j_gene: TRBJ1-3; v_gene: TRBV7-2; CDR3nt: TGTGCCAGCAGCTTTTCAGGACTGAACTCTGGAAACACCATATATTTT; CDR3aa: CASSFSGLNSGNTIYF
abundance: .; d_gene: TRBD2; j_gene: TRBJ2-1; v_gene: TRBV30; CDR3nt: TGTGCCTGGAGCGGGGGGGGCTCCTACAATGAGCAGTTCTTC; CDR3aa: CAWSGGGSYNEQFF
abundance: .; d_gene: TRBD2; j_gene: TRBJ2-1; v_gene: TRBV3-1/TRBV3-2; CDR3nt: TGTGCCAGCAGCCAAGACCCGGGACTAGCGGGGGGCCTTAACAATGAGCAGTTCTTC; CDR3aa: CASSQDPGLAGGLNNEQFF
abundance: .; d_gene: TRBD2; j_gene: TRBJ2-5; v_gene: TRBV4-2; CDR3nt: TGTGCCAGCAGCCAAGATGGTAGCGGGGGGGGAGAGACCCAGTACTTC; CDR3aa: CASSQDGSGGGETQYF
abundance: .; d_gene: TRBD1; j_gene: TRBJ2-1; v_gene: TRBV2; CDR3nt: TGTGCCAGCGGGCGGACAGGGGGATACAATGAGCAGTTCTTC; CDR3aa: CASGRTGGYNEQFF
abundance: .; d_gene: .; j_gene: TRBJ1-2; v_gene: TRBV6-5; CDR3nt: TGTGCCAGCAGTTACATGGCCCCGGGGGGTGGCTACACCTTC; CDR3aa: CASSYMAPGGGYTF
abundance: .; d_gene: .; j_gene: TRBJ2-2; v_gene: TRBV13; CDR3nt: TGTGCCAGCAGCTCCAAGCCGGGTGTGGAGCTGTTTTTT; CDR3aa: CASSSKPGVELFF
abundance: .; d_gene: .; j_gene: TRBJ1-1; v_gene: TRBV30; CDR3nt: TGTGCCTGGTTCAGGGCAGCCAGGTTTGAAGCTTTCTTT; CDR3aa: CAWFRAARFEAFF
abundance: .; d_gene: .; j_gene: TRBJ2-1; v_gene: TRBV6-5; CDR3nt: TGTGCCAGCAGCCCACTACAGGGAACCTACAATGAGCAGTTCTTC; CDR3aa: CASSPLQGTYNEQFF
abundance: .; d_gene: .; j_gene: TRBJ1-1; v_gene: TRBV6-2/TRBV6-3; CDR3nt: TGTGCCAGCAGTTACAGGGCAGGGGCTATGAACACTGAAGCTTTCTTT; CDR3aa: CASSYRAGAMNTEAFF
abundance: .; d_gene: .; j_gene: TRBJ1-5; v_gene: TRBV2; CDR3nt: TGTGCCAGCAGTGATGGACAGAGGAATCAGCCCCAGCATTTT; CDR3aa: CASSDGQRNQPQHF
abundance: .; d_gene: .; j_gene: TRBJ1-2; v_gene: TRBV20-1; CDR3nt: TGCAGTGCTAGTATAGATTACTATGGCTACACCTTC; CDR3aa: CSASIDYYGYTF